The rows below give T cell receptor beta chains drawn from one sample of a study of T cells and Merkel cell carcinoma outcomes. Using immunoSEQ multiplex PCR, the repertoire was profiled, and TCRdb retains in-frame clones only, with some absent. The table shows some 3,600 clones, with 80% to 95% occurring only once. The sequenced sample consisted of tumor tissue from Merkel cell carcinoma. The source of these receptors is a human donor with Merkel cell carcinoma. Each CDR3 is given with its conserved first and last residue. The D gene is left open where the match is weak. The size of a clone is reported for some rows only, either as once, few or many, or as a class for expanded clones.

D	V	J	size	DNA	CDR3
-	TRBV28	TRBJ2-7	-	TGTGCCAGCACGTTACCCGGGGCCCTCTCCTACGAGCAGTACTTC	CASTLPGALSYEQYF
TRBD2	TRBV6-4	TRBJ2-3	-	TGTGCCAGCAGCAAAACAGGGCTAGCGGGAGAATCCACAGATACGCAGTATTTT	CASSKTGLAGESTDTQYF
TRBD2	TRBV13	TRBJ2-7	-	TGTGCCAGCAGCTTAGGCCGGGAGGCCACCTACGAGCAGTACTTC	CASSLGREATYEQYF
-	TRBV7-2	TRBJ1-1	-	TGTGCCAGCAGCTCTGGGAGGGGGACTGAAGCTTTCTTT	CASSSGRGTEAFF
TRBD1	TRBV28	TRBJ2-3	-	TGTGCCAGCCGGGACAGCTCCACAGATACGCAGTATTTT	CASRDSSTDTQYF
-	TRBV29-1	TRBJ2-7	-	TGCAGCGTTGAAAGCACCGCCGGCGAGCAGTACTTC	CSVESTAGEQYF
-	TRBV5-1	TRBJ2-7	few	TGCGCCAGCAGCCTACAGGGCGGGTACGAGCAGTACTTC	CASSLQGGYEQYF
-	TRBV5-1	TRBJ2-5	-	TGCGCCAGCAGCTTGGGGGAAACAGGTGGGGAGACCCAGTACTTC	CASSLGETGGETQYF
-	TRBV6-6	TRBJ1-6	once	TGTGCCAGCAGTTCACAGGGCCCATATGATTCACCCCTCCACTTT	CASSSQGPYDSPLHF
-	TRBV7-2	TRBJ1-1	-	TGTGCCAGCAGCTTAAGGGCGAACACTGAAGCTTTCTTT	CASSLRANTEAFF
TRBD2	TRBV27	TRBJ2-3	-	TGTGCCAGCAGTTCCATCGGGCTAGCGGACCAAAGGGGTAGCACAGATACGCAGTATTTT	CASSSIGLADQRGSTDTQYF
TRBD2	TRBV5-1	TRBJ2-7	few	TGCGCCAGCAGCTTGGTCCTAGCGGGACCACAAGAGCAGTACTTC	CASSLVLAGPQEQYF
TRBD2	TRBV18	TRBJ2-3	once	TGTGCCAGCTCACCAGGACTAGCGGGAGGGCCCTCGCACACAGATACGCAGTATTTT	CASSPGLAGGPSHTDTQYF
TRBD1	TRBV30	TRBJ2-7	-	TGTGCCTGGGGTGACAGGGGGCGCAGGTCGGAAGAGCAGTACTTC	CAWGDRGRRSEEQYF
-	TRBV7-9	TRBJ2-3	-	TGTGCCAGCAGCTACACAGATACGCAGTATTTT	CASSYTDTQYF
TRBD1	TRBV4-1	TRBJ2-7	-	TGCGCCAGCAGCCGAGGGACAGGGGGTCTCTACGAGCAGTACTTC	CASSRGTGGLYEQYF
-	TRBV30	TRBJ1-5	-	TGTGCCTGGAATGTAGGGCGTGGTAGCAATCAGCCCCAGCATTTT	CAWNVGRGSNQPQHF
-	TRBV28	TRBJ1-3	-	TGTGCACACCGCCGGGGGCTTACTGGAAACACCATATATTTT	CAHRRGLTGNTIYF
-	TRBV9	TRBJ2-3	-	TGTGCCAGCAGCTTTGACGGTAGTATAGATACGCAGTATTTT	CASSFDGSIDTQYF
TRBD2	TRBV5-4	TRBJ2-2	-	TGTGCCAGCAGCCCCAAGCGGGGGGGCCTTACCGGGGAGCTGTTTTTT	CASSPKRGGLTGELFF
-	TRBV5-4	TRBJ2-6	-	TGTGCCAGCAGTACCGATCCAACTGGGGCCAACGTCCTGACTTTC	CASSTDPTGANVLTF
-	TRBV6-1	TRBJ2-4	-	TGTGCCAGCAGCACAAACCTCCGCGGGAACATTCAGTACTTC	CASSTNLRGNIQYF
-	TRBV6-5	TRBJ2-5	-	TGTGCCAGCAGAGGCAGGGTCTACCAAGAGACCCAGTACTTC	CASRGRVYQETQYF
-	TRBV30	TRBJ1-2	-	TGTGCCTGGAGTGTAGGCGGCTTCTATGGCTACACCTTC	CAWSVGGFYGYTF
TRBD2	TRBV18	TRBJ2-1	-	TGTGCCAGCTCACCGGCTAGCGGGTCCAATGAGCAGTTCTTC	CASSPASGSNEQFF
-	TRBV6-6	TRBJ1-5	-	TGTGCCAGCACCCACGGGCAGCCCCAGCATTTT	CASTHGQPQHF
TRBD1	TRBV7-6	TRBJ2-5	-	TGTGCCAGCAGCTCCGCGACAGGGATTCAAGAGACCCAGTACTTC	CASSSATGIQETQYF
-	TRBV5-1	TRBJ2-1	-	TGCGCCAGCAGCTTGGGGGTGAAGGGCGATGAGCAGTTCTTC	CASSLGVKGDEQFF
TRBD2	TRBV18	TRBJ2-7	-	TGTGCCAGCTCACGCCGTTCTAGCGGGGTACCTTGGGAGCAGTACTTC	CASSRRSSGVPWEQYF
-	TRBV10-3	TRBJ1-4	-	TGTGCCATCAGTTCAACTAATGAAAAACTGTTTTTT	CAISSTNEKLFF
-	TRBV20-1	TRBJ1-1	once	TGCAGTGCTAGCCTGAACACTGAAGCTTTCTTT	CSASLNTEAFF
TRBD2	TRBV6-5	TRBJ2-7	-	TGTGCCAGCAGTTACTCAGGGGCGGGAGCGGGGGAGCAGTACTTC	CASSYSGAGAGEQYF
-	TRBV28	TRBJ2-7	-	TGTGCCAGCAGACTCCCAGGGGCGGGTGAACAGTACTTC	CASRLPGAGEQYF
TRBD2	TRBV11-3	TRBJ2-7	-	TGTGCCAGCAGCGATCGGACTAGCGGGAACTACGAGCAGTACTTC	CASSDRTSGNYEQYF
-	TRBV9	TRBJ1-3	-	TGTGCCAGCAGCGTAGGGGTAGGGGGCTCTGGAAACACCATATATTTT	CASSVGVGGSGNTIYF
TRBD1	TRBV19	TRBJ2-1	-	TGTGCCAGTAGTTCCTTGAGGGGACAGAACTACAATGAGCAGTTCTTC	CASSSLRGQNYNEQFF
TRBD2	TRBV29-1	TRBJ2-3	-	TGCAGCGCCTTAGGGCCTAGCGGGATGTTGGATACGCAGTATTTT	CSALGPSGMLDTQYF
-	TRBV5-1	TRBJ1-5	-	TGCGCCAGCAGCCCCCTCGTTAGCAATCAGCCCCAGCATTTT	CASSPLVSNQPQHF
-	TRBV7-9	TRBJ2-7	-	TGTGCCAGCAGCTTTGAGGGACCAACCTACGAGCAGTACTTC	CASSFEGPTYEQYF
-	TRBV5-1	TRBJ2-7	-	TGCGCCAGCAGCCGGGACGGGAGTTCCTACGAGCAGTACTTC	CASSRDGSSYEQYF
-	TRBV5-4	TRBJ1-2	-	TGTGCCAGCAGCCAAAATGACAGGAGATATTATGGCTACACCTTC	CASSQNDRRYYGYTF
TRBD2	TRBV19	TRBJ2-7	-	TGTGCCAGTAGTATTTTTAGCGGGCCCTCCTACGAGCAGTACTTC	CASSIFSGPSYEQYF
-	TRBV27	TRBJ2-7	-	TGTGCCAGCAGTTTACCCGGCTCCTACGAGCAGTACTTC	CASSLPGSYEQYF
TRBD1	TRBV11-1	TRBJ2-2	-	TGTGCCAGCAGTCAAACGGGGACAGCAACCACCGGGGAGCTGTTTTTT	CASSQTGTATTGELFF
-	TRBV18	TRBJ2-3	-	TGTGCCAGCTCACCTTCCTCAGATACGCAGTATTTT	CASSPSSDTQYF
-	TRBV7-6	TRBJ2-7	-	TGTGCCAGCAGCTTAGAACCAACGGGGCAGTACTTC	CASSLEPTGQYF
-	TRBV7-3	TRBJ2-3	-	TGTGCCAGCAGCTTCCAAAGCGGTTCGACAGATACGCAGTATTTT	CASSFQSGSTDTQYF
TRBD1	TRBV5-1	TRBJ1-1	-	TGCGCCAGCAGCGAAACAGGGGGAGAAACTGAAGCTTTCTTT	CASSETGGETEAFF
-	TRBV7-8	TRBJ2-2	-	TGTGCCAGCAGCTCACGCGGGGATTCCGGGGAGCTGTTTTTT	CASSSRGDSGELFF
TRBD1	TRBV10-1	TRBJ2-7	once	TGCGCCAGCAGTAGAGATCCACAGGGGACGGAGCAGTACTTC	CASSRDPQGTEQYF
-	TRBV29-1	TRBJ1-1	-	TGCAGCGTTGTAGGGATTGGGGGAGTGAACACTGAAGCTTTCTTT	CSVVGIGGVNTEAFF
TRBD1	TRBV10-3	TRBJ1-5	-	TGTGCCATTGGGACAGGGGATAGCAATCAGCCCCAGCATTTT	CAIGTGDSNQPQHF
-	TRBV5-5	TRBJ1-2	-	TGTGCCAGCAGCTTGCGGGTGGGGACCTCATACTTTAACTATGGCTACACCTTC	CASSLRVGTSYFNYGYTF
-	TRBV5-1	TRBJ1-1	-	TGCGCCAGCAGCCAAGTCGGGGGAGGCATTGAAGCTTTCTTT	CASSQVGGGIEAFF